This T cell receptor beta chain comes out of a study of control samples from healthy donors and cancer patients. Measured with immunoSEQ multiplex PCR; TCRdb has only the in-frame clones, and not every one. The sample comprises over 100,000 clones, roughly 92% of which are singletons, and about 5.5% rests with the top ten. The CDR3 runs to 15 residues. With 5 bases removed from V and 0 bases from J, the gap between germline ends came to 11 bases. Germline V lookup: CDR1 SQVTM, CDR2 ANQGSEA. The source material was blood. The TCR comes from a man aged 18-30 years in good health. This chain connects TRBV29-1 to TRBJ2-6, with D unresolved. In DNA form, the CDR3 reads TGCAGCGTTTTGGCATTCAGCTCTGGGGCCAACGTCCTGACTTTC. It translates to CSVLAFSSGANVLTF. Together with reference TRBV29-1 and TRBJ2-6, the CDR3 gives the full variable domain: SAVISQKPSRDICQRGTSLTIQCQVDSQVTMMFWYRQQPGQSLTLIATANQGSEATYESGFVIDKFPISRPNLTFSTLTVSNMSPEDSSIYLCSVLAFSSGANVLTFGAGSRLTVL.